The TCR beta chain under discussion was sequenced for a study of T cells in Graves' hyperthyroidism and ophthalmopathy. It was RNA transcripts that yielded the amplified TCR beta CDR3 regions. With the HTBI primer set, the TCR CDR3 went through a first round of RT-PCR. TCRdb reanalysed the multiplex PCR reads using MiXCR and keeps one entry per CDR3 protein. Among some 550,000 distinct CDR3 sequences listed, approximately 15% were seen once. This clonotype was recorded many times. Germline V gene sequence: CDR1 LGHDT, CDR2 YNNKEL (reference sequence). V shed 1 base, J shed 9 bases, and the junction held 6 bases outside the gene matches. The CDR3 has 15 residues.

The source material was blood. The clonotype comes from a woman aged 40 to 50 with Graves' ophthalmopathy. V gene TRBV3-1 combines with J gene TRBJ2-1, with 10 bases identical to TRBD2. The CDR3 region has the DNA TGTGCCAGCAGCCAAGGAGCGGGGGGGCCGGTTGAGCAGTTCTTC. It is translated as CASSQGAGGPVEQFF.